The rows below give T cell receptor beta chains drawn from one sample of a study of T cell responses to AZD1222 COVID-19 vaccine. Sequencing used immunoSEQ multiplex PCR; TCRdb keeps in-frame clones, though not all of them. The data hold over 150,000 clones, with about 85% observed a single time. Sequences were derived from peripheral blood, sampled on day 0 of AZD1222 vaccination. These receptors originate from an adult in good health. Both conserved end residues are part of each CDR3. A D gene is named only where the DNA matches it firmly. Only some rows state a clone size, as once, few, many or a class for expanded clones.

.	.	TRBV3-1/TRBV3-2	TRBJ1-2	CASSPDLRNGYTF	TGTGCCAGCAGCCCAGACCTGAGGAATGGCTACACCTTC
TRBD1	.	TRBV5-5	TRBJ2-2	CASSLETGTGLGELFF	TGTGCCAGCAGCTTGGAAACCGGGACAGGGTTAGGGGAGCTGTTTTTT
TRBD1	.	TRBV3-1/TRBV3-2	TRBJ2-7	CASSQGDRTSYEQYF	TGTGCCAGCAGCCAAGGGGACAGGACCTCCTACGAGCAGTACTTC
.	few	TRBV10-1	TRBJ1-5	CASSAGPRSFPESNQPQHF	TGCGCCAGCAGTGCGGGACCGAGAAGCTTCCCGGAAAGCAATCAGCCCCAGCATTTT
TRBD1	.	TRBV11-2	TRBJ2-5	CASSWLTGWGETQYF	TGTGCCAGCAGCTGGCTGACAGGGTGGGGAGAGACCCAGTACTTC
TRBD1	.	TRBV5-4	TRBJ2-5	CASSSPGQGETQYF	TGTGCCAGCAGCTCACCGGGACAGGGAGAGACCCAGTACTTC
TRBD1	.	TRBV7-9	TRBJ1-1	CASSLTGGMNTEAFF	TGTGCCAGCAGCTTGACAGGGGGTATGAACACTGAAGCTTTCTTT
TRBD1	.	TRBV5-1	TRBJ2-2	CASSNGQGTVGELFF	TGCGCCAGCAGCAACGGACAGGGCACGGTCGGGGAGCTGTTTTTT
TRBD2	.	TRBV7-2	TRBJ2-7	CASSPVGTSGGYEQYF	TGTGCCAGCAGCCCTGTGGGGACTAGCGGGGGTTACGAGCAGTACTTC
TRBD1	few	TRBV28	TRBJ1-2	CASSFQGAGGYTF	TGTGCCAGCAGTTTCCAGGGGGCGGGTGGCTACACCTTC
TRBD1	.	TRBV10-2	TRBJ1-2	CASRNWTGGNYGYTF	TGCGCCAGCAGGAATTGGACAGGGGGAAACTATGGCTACACCTTC
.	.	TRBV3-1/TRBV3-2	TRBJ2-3	CASSRRDNADTQYF	TGTGCCAGCAGCCGCCGGGACAACGCAGATACGCAGTATTTT
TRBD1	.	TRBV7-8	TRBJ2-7	CASSLGGTGYEQYF	TGTGCCAGCAGCTTAGGGGGGACAGGCTACGAGCAGTACTTC
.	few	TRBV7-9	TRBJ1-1	CASSLITGSNTEAFF	TGTGCCAGCAGCTTAATAACGGGTTCGAACACTGAAGCTTTCTTT
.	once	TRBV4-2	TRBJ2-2	CASSQKETGELFF	TGTGCCAGCAGCCAAAAAGAGACCGGGGAGCTGTTTTTT
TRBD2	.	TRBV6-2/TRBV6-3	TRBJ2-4	CASSAGTSGARAKNIQYF	TGTGCCAGCAGTGCCGGGACTAGCGGGGCCCGAGCCAAAAACATTCAGTACTTC
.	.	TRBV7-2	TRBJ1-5	CASSLAAGAGQPQHF	TGTGCCAGCAGCTTAGCGGCGGGGGCAGGTCAGCCCCAGCATTTT
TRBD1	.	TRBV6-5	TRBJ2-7	CASSWGTGAAYEQYF	TGTGCCAGCAGCTGGGGGACAGGGGCCGCCTACGAGCAGTACTTC
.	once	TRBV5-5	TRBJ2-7	CASSFARGSYEQYF	TGTGCCAGCAGCTTCGCACGGGGCTCCTACGAGCAGTACTTC
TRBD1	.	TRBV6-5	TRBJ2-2	CASSSPGQENTGELFF	TGTGCCAGCAGTTCCCCGGGACAGGAAAACACCGGGGAGCTGTTTTTT
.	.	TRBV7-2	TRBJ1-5	CASSLVLGADQPQHF	TGTGCCAGCAGCTTAGTCTTGGGTGCCGATCAGCCCCAGCATTTT
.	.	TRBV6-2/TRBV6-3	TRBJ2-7	CASRPTGTYEQYF	TGTGCCAGCAGACCTACAGGGACCTACGAGCAGTACTTC
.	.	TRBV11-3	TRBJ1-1	CASSLDFGRDTEAFF	TGTGCCAGCAGCTTAGATTTTGGGAGAGACACTGAAGCTTTCTTT
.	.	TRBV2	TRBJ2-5	CASSEAVQETQYF	TGTGCCAGCAGTGAGGCTGTTCAAGAGACCCAGTACTTC
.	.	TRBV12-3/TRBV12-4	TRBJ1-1	CASSFRRTEAFF	TGTGCCAGCAGTTTTAGGAGAACTGAAGCTTTCTTT
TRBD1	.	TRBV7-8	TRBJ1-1	CASSLDRWQGVKAFF	TGTGCCAGCAGCTTAGATCGGTGGCAGGGGGTTAAAGCTTTCTTT
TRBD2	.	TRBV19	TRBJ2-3	CASSIGLAGLQF	TGTGCCAGTAGTATAGGACTAGCGGGGCTCCAATTT
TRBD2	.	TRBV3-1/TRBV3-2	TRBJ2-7	CASSPTSGGSDEQYF	TGTGCCAGCAGTCCGACTAGCGGGGGGTCTGACGAGCAGTACTTC
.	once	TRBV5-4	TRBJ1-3	CASSFDAQNTIYF	TGTGCCAGCAGCTTCGATGCGCAGAACACCATATATTTT
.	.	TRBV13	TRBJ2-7	CASSLSPDSYEQYF	TGTGCCAGCAGCTTAAGCCCGGACTCCTACGAGCAGTACTTC
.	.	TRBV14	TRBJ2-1	CASSPDNEQFF	TGTGCCAGCAGCCCGGACAATGAGCAGTTCTTC
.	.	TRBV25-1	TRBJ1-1	CASSVQGRYTEAFF	TGTGCCAGCAGTGTACAGGGAAGGTATACTGAAGCTTTCTTT
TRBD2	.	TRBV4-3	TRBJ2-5	CASSQGTSGYQETQYF	TGCGCCAGCAGCCAAGGGACTAGCGGGTACCAAGAGACCCAGTACTTC
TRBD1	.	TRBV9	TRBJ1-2	CASSVDRDSVNYGYTF	TGTGCCAGCAGCGTAGACAGGGACAGCGTTAACTATGGCTACACCTTC
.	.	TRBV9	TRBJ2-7	CASSVVPETYEQYF	TGTGCCAGCAGCGTAGTGCCGGAGACCTACGAGCAGTACTTC
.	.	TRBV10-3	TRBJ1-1	CAISYSGDGTEAFF	TGTGCCATCAGTTACTCAGGGGACGGCACTGAAGCTTTCTTT
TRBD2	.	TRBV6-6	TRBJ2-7	CASSHRTPGTSGGVSSYEQYF	TGTGCCAGCAGCCACAGGACCCCCGGGACTAGCGGGGGGGTTAGCTCCTACGAGCAGTACTTC
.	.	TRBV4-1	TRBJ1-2	CASSHGPTNYGYTF	TGCGCCAGCAGCCACGGACCTACTAACTATGGCTACACCTTC
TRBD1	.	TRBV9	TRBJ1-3	CASSMIDRGFGNTIYF	TGTGCCAGCAGCATGATCGACAGGGGGTTTGGAAACACCATATATTTT
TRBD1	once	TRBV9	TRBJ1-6	CASSVVDRGSSPLHF	TGTGCCAGCAGCGTAGTCGACAGGGGAAGTTCACCCCTCCACTTT
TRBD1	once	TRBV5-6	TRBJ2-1	CASSLRQGPVNEQFF	TGTGCCAGCAGCTTGCGACAGGGCCCCGTCAATGAGCAGTTCTTC
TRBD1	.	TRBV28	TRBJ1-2	CASSRDRHGYTF	TGTGCCAGCAGCCGGGACAGACATGGCTACACCTTC
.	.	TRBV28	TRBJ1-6	CASRSGNSPLHF	TGTGCCAGCAGGTCGGGAAATTCACCCCTCCACTTT
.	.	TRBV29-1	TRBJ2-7	CSVDGQDYEQYF	TGCAGCGTTGACGGGCAAGACTACGAGCAGTACTTC
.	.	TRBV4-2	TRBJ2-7	CASSQGPSSYEQYF	TGTGCCAGCAGCCAAGGACCAAGCTCCTACGAGCAGTACTTC
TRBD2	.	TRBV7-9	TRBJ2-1	CASSRTSGGGEQFF	TGTGCCAGCAGCCGGACTAGCGGGGGCGGTGAGCAGTTCTTC
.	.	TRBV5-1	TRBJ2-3	CASSLATDTQYF	TGCGCCAGCAGCTTGGCTACAGATACGCAGTATTTT
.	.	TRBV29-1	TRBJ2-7	CSVGALGEGYYEQYF	TGCAGCGTTGGGGCCCTGGGAGAGGGCTACTACGAGCAGTACTTC
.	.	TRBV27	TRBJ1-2	CASSLLKTDISGYTF	TGTGCCAGCAGTTTATTGAAGACAGACATCTCTGGCTACACCTTC
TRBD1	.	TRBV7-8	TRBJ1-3	CASSLLNRGADTIYF	TGTGCCAGCAGCTTACTTAACAGGGGGGCTGACACCATATATTTT
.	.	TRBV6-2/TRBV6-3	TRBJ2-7	CASSYLSDSISYEQYF	TGTGCCAGCAGTTACCTCTCGGACAGCATCTCCTACGAGCAGTACTTC
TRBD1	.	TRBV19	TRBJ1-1	CASSTPFQGAKAFF	TGTGCCAGTAGTACCCCCTTCCAGGGGGCAAAAGCTTTCTTT
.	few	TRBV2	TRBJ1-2	CASSEASFGYTF	TGTGCCAGCAGCGAGGCCTCCTTTGGCTACACCTTC
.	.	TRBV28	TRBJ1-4	CASKSGINEKLFF	TGTGCCAGCAAATCGGGGATAAATGAAAAACTGTTTTTT
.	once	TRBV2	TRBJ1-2	CASSEQGREGYTF	TGTGCCAGCAGTGAACAGGGGCGCGAGGGCTACACCTTC
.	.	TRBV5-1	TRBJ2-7	CASSTNAGSYEQYF	TGCGCCAGCAGCACTAATGCAGGGAGCTACGAGCAGTACTTC
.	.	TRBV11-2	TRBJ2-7	CASSPIGGNYEQYF	TGTGCCAGCAGCCCGATCGGCGGGAACTACGAGCAGTACTTC